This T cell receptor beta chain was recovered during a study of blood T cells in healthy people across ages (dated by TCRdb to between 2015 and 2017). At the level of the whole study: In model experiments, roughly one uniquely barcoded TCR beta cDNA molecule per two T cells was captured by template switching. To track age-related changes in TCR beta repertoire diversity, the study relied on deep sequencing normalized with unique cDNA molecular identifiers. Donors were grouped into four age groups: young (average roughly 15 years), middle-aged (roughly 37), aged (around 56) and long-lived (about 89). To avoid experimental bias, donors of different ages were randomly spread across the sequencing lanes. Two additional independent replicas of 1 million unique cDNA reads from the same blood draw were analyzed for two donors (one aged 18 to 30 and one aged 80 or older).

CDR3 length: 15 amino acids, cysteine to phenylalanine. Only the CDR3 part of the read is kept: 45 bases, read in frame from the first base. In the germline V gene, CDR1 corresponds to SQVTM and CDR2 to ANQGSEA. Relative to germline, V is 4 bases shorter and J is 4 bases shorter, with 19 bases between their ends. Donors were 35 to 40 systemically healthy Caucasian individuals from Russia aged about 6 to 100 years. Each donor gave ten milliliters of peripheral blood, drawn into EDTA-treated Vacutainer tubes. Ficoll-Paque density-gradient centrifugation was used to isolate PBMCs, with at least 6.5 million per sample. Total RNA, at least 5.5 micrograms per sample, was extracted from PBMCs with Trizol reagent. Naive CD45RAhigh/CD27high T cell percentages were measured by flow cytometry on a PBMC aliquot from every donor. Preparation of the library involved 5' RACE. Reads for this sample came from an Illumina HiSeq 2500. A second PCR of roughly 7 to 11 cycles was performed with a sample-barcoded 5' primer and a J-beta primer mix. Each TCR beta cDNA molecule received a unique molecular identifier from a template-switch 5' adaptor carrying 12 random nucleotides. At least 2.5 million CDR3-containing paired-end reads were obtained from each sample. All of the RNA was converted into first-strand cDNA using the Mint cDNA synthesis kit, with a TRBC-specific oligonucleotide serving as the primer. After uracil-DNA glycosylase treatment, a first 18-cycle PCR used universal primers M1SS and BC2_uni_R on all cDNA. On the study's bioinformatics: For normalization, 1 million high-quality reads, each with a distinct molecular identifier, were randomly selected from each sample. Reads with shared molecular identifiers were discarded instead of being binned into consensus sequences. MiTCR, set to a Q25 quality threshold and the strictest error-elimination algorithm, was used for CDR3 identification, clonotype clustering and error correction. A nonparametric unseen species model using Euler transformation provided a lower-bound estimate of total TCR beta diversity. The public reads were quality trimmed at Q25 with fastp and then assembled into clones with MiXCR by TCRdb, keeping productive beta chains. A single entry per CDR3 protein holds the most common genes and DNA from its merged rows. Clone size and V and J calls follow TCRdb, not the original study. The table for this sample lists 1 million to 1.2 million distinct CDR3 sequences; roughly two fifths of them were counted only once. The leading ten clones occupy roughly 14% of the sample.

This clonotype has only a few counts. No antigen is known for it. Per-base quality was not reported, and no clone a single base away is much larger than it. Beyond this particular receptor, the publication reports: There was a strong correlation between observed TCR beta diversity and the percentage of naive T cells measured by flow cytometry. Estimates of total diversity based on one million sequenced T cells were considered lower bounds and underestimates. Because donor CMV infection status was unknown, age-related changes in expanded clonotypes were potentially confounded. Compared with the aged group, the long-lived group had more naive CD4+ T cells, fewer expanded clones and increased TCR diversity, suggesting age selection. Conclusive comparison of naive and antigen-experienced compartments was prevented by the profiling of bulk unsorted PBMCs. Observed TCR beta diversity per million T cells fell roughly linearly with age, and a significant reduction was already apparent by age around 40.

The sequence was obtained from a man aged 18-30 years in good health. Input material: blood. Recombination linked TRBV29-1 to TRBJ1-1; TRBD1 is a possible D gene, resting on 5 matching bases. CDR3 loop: CSVVVRGLKVTEAFF. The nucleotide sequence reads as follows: TGCAGCGTTGTTGTGAGGGGCTTGAAGGTCACTGAAGCTTTCTTT.